One sample yielded the 25 T cell receptor beta chains listed below, sequenced in a study of naive and memory T cell subsets. The SP2 primer and nested alpha and beta constant region primers amplified ligated cDNA in four rounds. TCRdb reanalysed the 5' RACE reads using MiXCR and keeps one entry per CDR3 protein. The sample shows tens of thousands of distinct CDR3 sequences, under 10% of them seen only once. A UMI-containing oligonucleotide was joined by 3' ligation to the TCR cDNA template. The receptors derive from a female donor in good health.

This clonotype occurred many times. This chain uses TRBV12-3 or TRBV12-4 with TRBJ1-2; no clear D gene. V lost 2 bases to trimming and J lost 2 bases, with 9 bases between them. CDR3 size: 14 residues. This CDR3 reads CASSLTGGNYGYTF. The CDR3 DNA is TGTGCCAGCAGTTTAACCGGTGGGAACTATGGCTACACCTTC.

The rearrangement joins TRBV3-1 to TRBJ2-7; TRBD1 matches at 10 bases. Germline V gene sequence: CDR1 LGHDT, CDR2 YNNKEL (reference sequence). V shed 4 bases, J shed 5 bases, and the junction held 5 bases outside the gene matches. This CDR3 region has 14 residues. CDR3 region: CASSPGQGFDEQYF. In nucleotides, the CDR3 is TGTGCCAGCAGCCCGGGACAGGGGTTCGACGAGCAGTACTTC.

The genes are TRBV11-3 and TRBJ1-1, with 7 nucleotides matching TRBD1. The CDR3 sequence is 17 residues long. V lost 1 base to trimming and J lost 1 base; unmatched junction nucleotides: 9. In germline, CDR1 is SGHNT, CDR2 YENEEA. The CDR3 region has the DNA TGTGCCAGCAGCTTAGGTCGGGTTGGGACAGAGAACACTGAAGCTTTCTTT. This gives the protein CASSLGRVGTENTEAFF.

In its sample, this clonotype was seen a few times. V usage is TRBV20-1 and J usage is TRBJ2-7; maybe TRBD1 (6 bases). The germline V and J ends were trimmed by 5 bases and 2 bases, with 13 bases remaining between them. The CDR3 length is 13 residues. Germline V gene lookup returns CDR1 DFQATT and CDR2 SNEGSKA (reference sequence). The CDR3: CSAPRDTTYEQYF. CDR3 nucleotide sequence: TGCAGTGCTCCCCGGGACACCACCTACGAGCAGTACTTC.

This clonotype was observed many times. The V call is TRBV19, the J call TRBJ2-1, with 16 bases matching TRBD2. Germline V gives CDR1 LNHDA, CDR2 SQIVND (reference sequence). The CDR3 runs 19 residues. Trimming cost V 5 bases and J 6 bases; bases outside gene matches: 13. This CDR3 is CASSPGLAGGPRVSNEQFF. Written as DNA, the CDR3 is TGTGCCAGTAGTCCGGGACTAGCGGGAGGGCCACGTGTGTCCAATGAGCAGTTCTTC.

This clonotype was recorded a few times. The chain has TRBV20-1 and TRBJ2-7, with D unresolved. The CDR3 has 13 residues. The germline V and J ends were trimmed by 5 bases and 5 bases, with 16 bases remaining between them. Germline CDR1 is DFQATT and CDR2 is SNEGSKA (reference sequence). DNA of the CDR3: TGCAGTGCTGCCGTTACAAGGTTTAACGAGCAGTACTTC. This codes for CSAAVTRFNEQYF.

This clonotype has a count of ten or more. The chain is built from TRBV7-6 and TRBJ2-3; no clear D gene. The CDR3 covers 16 residues. The germline V and J ends were trimmed by 1 base and 2 bases, with 13 bases remaining between them. Germline CDR1 SGHVS, CDR2 FNYEAQ. The CDR3: CASSLVTAGFTDTQYF. CDR3 DNA sequence: TGTGCCAGCAGCTTAGTTACGGCAGGATTCACAGATACGCAGTATTTT.

This clonotype showed up just a few times. V usage is TRBV27 and J usage is TRBJ2-7, with D perhaps assigned TRBD1 or TRBD2 (5 bases each). Germline V gene sequence: CDR1 MNHEY, CDR2 SMNVEV (reference sequence). The CDR3 length is 13 residues. The V gene lost 2 bases and the J gene lost 7 bases, with 12 bases spanning the gap. CDR3 coding DNA: TGTGCCAGCAGTTTAGAGGGGTCGAGAGAGCAGTACTTC. Translation gives CASSLEGSREQYF.

The rearrangement links TRBV5-8 to TRBJ2-5, with 7 bases fitting TRBD1. Trimming took 4 bases from V and 7 from J; bases not matched to a gene: 13. The CDR3 has 15 amino acids. Germline-derived CDR1 and CDR2 are SGHTS and YDEGEE. The CDR3 loop reads CASSKGQTLVGTQYF. CDR3 in DNA: TGTGCCAGCAGCAAGGGACAGACCCTAGTGGGGACCCAGTACTTC.

As concerns this clonotype: Relative to the germline gene, one junction end is altered; a read error may explain this. The rearrangement uses TRBV12-3 or TRBV12-4 and TRBJ1-6; 8 bases align to TRBD1. This CDR3 has 14 amino acids. As DNA, the CDR3 is TGTGCCAGCAGTTTCCGGGACAGGAGGTCACCCCTCAACTTT. Protein sequence: CASSFRDRRSPLNF.

This clonotype was detected many times. The chain has TRBV5-1 and TRBJ1-1; D is perhaps TRBD1 (5 bases). CDR3 length: 15 amino acids. Per germline, CDR1 SGHRS and CDR2 YFSETQ. V was trimmed by 2 bases and J by 3 bases, leaving 14 bases between them. CDR3 nucleotide sequence: TGCGCCAGCAGCTTACGGTCAGGGAGGGACACTGAAGCTTTCTTT. This sequence encodes CASSLRSGRDTEAFF.

In its sample, this clonotype was seen many times. The V gene is TRBV15, the J gene TRBJ1-1; 7 bases map to TRBD1. The CDR3 extends over 18 amino acids. Germline V gene data show CDR1 as LNHNV and CDR2 as YYDKDF (reference sequence). V shed 0 bases and J 1 base; nucleotides not matched to a gene: 11. The CDR3 bases are TGTGCCACCAGCAGAGACCCACCAGGGACAGCCGGGAACACTGAAGCTTTCTTT. Its translation: CATSRDPPGTAGNTEAFF.

The rearrangement links TRBV12-3 or TRBV12-4 to TRBJ2-1, with TRBD1 matching over 9 bases. The junction had 16 bases not matched to a gene; V was cut back by 5 bases and J by 8 bases. The CDR3 is 17 residues long. The CDR3 region has the DNA TGTGCCAGCAGTCGCCCCGGGACAGGGTTTCTGGGTGATGAGCAGTTCTTC. Amino acid sequence: CASSRPGTGFLGDEQFF.

This clonotype was found many times. V gene TRBV3-1 combines with J gene TRBJ2-2; D unclear. V lost 6 bases and J lost 5, with 10 bases in between. There are 13 residues in the CDR3. The germline V gene encodes CDR1 LGHDT and CDR2 YNNKEL (reference sequence). The CDR3 DNA reads TGTGCCAGCAGTTTCGGAGAGACCGGGGAGCTGTTTTTT. It codes for CASSFGETGELFF.

This clonotype showed up just once. DNA for the CDR3: TGTGCCAGCACCCAGTGGTCCGGGGAGCTGTTTTTT. This encodes CASTQWSGELFF. V is TRBV7-9 and J is TRBJ2-2; the D is unclear. The V end lost 7 bases, the J end lost 6 bases, and 9 bases lay between the germline ends. Germline V gene data show CDR1 as SEHNR and CDR2 as FQNEAQ (reference sequence). The CDR3 runs 12 residues.

The V and J genes are TRBV6-5 and TRBJ2-2, with D perhaps TRBD2 (6 bases). This CDR3 spans 19 amino acids. Germline lookup yields CDR1 MNHEY and CDR2 SVGAGI. The germline V and J ends were trimmed by 0 bases and 0 bases, with 17 bases remaining between them. Here the CDR3 reads CASSYSSLVRTTNTGELFF. In DNA, the CDR3 is TGTGCCAGCAGTTACTCGTCCCTCGTTAGGACTACGAACACCGGGGAGCTGTTTTTT.

The chain's CDR3 is CASSIGGPGMYNEQFF. CDR3 in DNA: TGTGCCAGTAGTATAGGAGGACCGGGGATGTACAATGAGCAGTTCTTC. V usage is TRBV19 and J usage is TRBJ2-1; weak D call: TRBD2 (5 bases). This CDR3 spans 16 amino acids. Between the trimmed V and J ends, which lost 1 base and 4 bases, there was a span of 14 bases. Germline V lookup: CDR1 LNHDA, CDR2 SQIVND (reference sequence). Full variable domain (rest looked up from reference TRBV19 and TRBJ2-1): DGGITQSPKYLFRKEGQNVTLSCEQNLNHDAMYWYRQDPGQGLRLIYYSQIVNDFQKGDIAEGYSVSREKKESFPLTVTSAQKNPTAFYLCASSIGGPGMYNEQFFGPGTRLTVL.

The rearrangement joins TRBV7-6 to TRBJ1-1; 8 bases line up with TRBD1. Germline values: CDR1 SGHVS, CDR2 FNYEAQ. The CDR3 is 14 amino acids. Trimming removed 4 bases from V and 0 bases from J; junction bases left unmatched: 1. CDR3 DNA sequence: TGTGCCAGCAGCTGGGGACAGGTGAACACTGAAGCTTTCTTT. It codes for CASSWGQVNTEAFF.

This clonotype came up a few times. The rearrangement joins TRBV2 to TRBJ1-1; TRBD1 matches 9 bases. The J segment lost 5 bases and the V segment lost 8 bases, leaving 6 bases of the junction unmatched. Germline CDR1 and CDR2: SNHLY and FYNNEI. This CDR3 has 13 residues. The CDR3 coding sequence is TGTGCCAGCCCTACAGGGGGCACGACTGAAGCTTTCTTT. This translates into CASPTGGTTEAFF.

This clonotype was observed a handful of times. V gene TRBV28 combines with J gene TRBJ2-7, with 11 positions matching TRBD2. This CDR3 has 13 residues. The germline V gene encodes CDR1 MDHEN and CDR2 SYDVKM. The CDR3: CAATSGNTYEQYF. For the CDR3, the DNA is TGTGCTGCGACTAGCGGGAACACCTACGAGCAGTACTTC.

This clonotype showed up many times. V and J are TRBV6-2 or TRBV6-3 and TRBJ1-1; no definite D call. Germline lookup yields CDR1 MNHEY and CDR2 SVGEGT. CDR3 length: 12 residues. The V end was cut by 2 bases, the J end by 9 bases, with 10 bases between. Here the CDR3 DNA reads TGTGCCAGCAGTTACATCCCCGGCCAAGCTTTCTTT. Translated, it gives CASSYIPGQAFF.

Only a few counts were recorded for this clonotype. The V gene is TRBV27, the J gene TRBJ1-2, with 7 positions matching TRBD1. The germline CDR1 and CDR2 sequences are MNHEY and SMNVEV (reference sequence). This CDR3 spans 13 amino acids. With V trimmed by 5 bases and J by 7 bases, 7 bases remained unmatched. CDR3 nucleotide sequence: TGTGCCAGCAGTACAGCACAGGGGTTTGGCTACACCTTC. As protein: CASSTAQGFGYTF.

This clonotype has only a few counts. CDR3: CSVYRDRGLKNIQYF. Written as DNA, the CDR3 is TGCAGCGTTTACCGGGACAGGGGGCTCAAAAACATTCAGTACTTC. The rearrangement uses TRBV29-1 and TRBJ2-4; 12 bases are shared with TRBD1. The trim removed 5 bases at V and 3 bases at J, leaving 5 bases unmatched. The CDR3 is made up of 15 amino acids. Germline V CDR1 and CDR2: SQVTM, ANQGSEA.

The chain is built from TRBV28 and TRBJ2-7; 9 bases agree with TRBD1. The CDR3 extends over 14 amino acids. V was clipped by 1 base and J by 6 bases; unmatched bases: 4. Germline V gene sequence: CDR1 MDHEN, CDR2 SYDVKM. The CDR3 loop is CASSLLDRGSEQYF. The CDR3 DNA reads TGTGCCAGCAGTTTATTGGACAGGGGCTCCGAGCAGTACTTC.

A few counts support this clonotype. This chain links TRBV12-3 or TRBV12-4 with TRBJ2-5, with 8 bases aligning to TRBD2. V trimming: 4 bases; J trimming: 2 bases; junction bases outside the gene matches: 9. The CDR3 extends over 16 amino acids. In DNA form, the CDR3 reads TGTGCCAGCAGTTCCTCCAGACTAGCGCTTCAAGAGACCCAGTACTTC. This encodes CASSSSRLALQETQYF.